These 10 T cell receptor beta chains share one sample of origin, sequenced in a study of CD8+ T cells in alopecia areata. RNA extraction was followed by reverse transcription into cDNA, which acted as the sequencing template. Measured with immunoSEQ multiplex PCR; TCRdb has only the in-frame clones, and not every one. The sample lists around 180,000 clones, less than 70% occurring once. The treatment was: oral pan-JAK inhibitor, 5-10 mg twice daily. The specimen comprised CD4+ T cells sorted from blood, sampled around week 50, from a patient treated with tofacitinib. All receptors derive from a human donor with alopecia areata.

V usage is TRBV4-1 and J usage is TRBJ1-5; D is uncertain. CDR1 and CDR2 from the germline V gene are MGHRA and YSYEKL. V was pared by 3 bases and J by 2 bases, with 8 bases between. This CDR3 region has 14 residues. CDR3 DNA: TGCGCCAGCAGCCATTCCTCCGGCAATCAGCCCCAGCATTTT. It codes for CASSHSSGNQPQHF.

CDR3 in amino acids: CSLWEVRGKTEAFF. In nucleotides, the CDR3 is TGCAGCCTTTGGGAAGTCAGGGGCAAGACTGAAGCTTTCTTT. This chain joins TRBV29-1 and TRBJ1-1; D perhaps matches TRBD1 (6 bases). The V end lost 8 bases, the J end lost 5 bases, and 21 bases lay between the germline ends. Germline V gives CDR1 SQVTM, CDR2 ANQGSEA. CDR3 size: 14 residues. Full variable domain (rest looked up from reference TRBV29-1 and TRBJ1-1): SAVISQKPSRDICQRGTSLTIQCQVDSQVTMMFWYRQQPGQSLTLIATANQGSEATYESGFVIDKFPISRPNLTFSTLTVSNMSPEDSSIYLCSLWEVRGKTEAFFGQGTRLTVV.

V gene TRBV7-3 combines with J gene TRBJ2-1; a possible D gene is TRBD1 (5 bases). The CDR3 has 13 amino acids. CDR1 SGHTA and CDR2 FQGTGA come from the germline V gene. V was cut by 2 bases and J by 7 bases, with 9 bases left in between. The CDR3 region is CASSLARDNEQFF. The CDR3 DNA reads TGTGCCAGCAGCTTAGCCAGGGATAATGAGCAGTTCTTC.

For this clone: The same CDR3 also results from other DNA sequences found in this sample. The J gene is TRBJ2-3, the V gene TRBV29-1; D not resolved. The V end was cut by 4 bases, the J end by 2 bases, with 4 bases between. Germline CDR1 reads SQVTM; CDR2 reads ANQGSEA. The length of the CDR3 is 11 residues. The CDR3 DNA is TGCAGCGTTGTTATCACAGATACGCAGTATTTT. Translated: CSVVITDTQYF.

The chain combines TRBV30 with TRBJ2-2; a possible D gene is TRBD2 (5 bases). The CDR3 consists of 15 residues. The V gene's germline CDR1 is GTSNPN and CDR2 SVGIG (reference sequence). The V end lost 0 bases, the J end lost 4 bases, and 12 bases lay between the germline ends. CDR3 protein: CAWSVRRGSTGELFF. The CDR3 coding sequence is TGTGCCTGGAGTGTGCGCAGAGGGAGCACCGGGGAGCTGTTTTTT.

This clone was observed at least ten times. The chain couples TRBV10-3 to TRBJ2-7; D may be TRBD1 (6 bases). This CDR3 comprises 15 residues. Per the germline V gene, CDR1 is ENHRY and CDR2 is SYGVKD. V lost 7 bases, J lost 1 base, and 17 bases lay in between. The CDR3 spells CAITPVRDTSYEQYF. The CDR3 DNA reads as TGTGCCATCACCCCGGTTCGGGACACTTCCTACGAGCAGTACTTC.

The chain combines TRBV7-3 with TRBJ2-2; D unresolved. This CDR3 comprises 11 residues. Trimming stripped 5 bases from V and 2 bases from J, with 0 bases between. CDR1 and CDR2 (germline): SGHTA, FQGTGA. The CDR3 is CASSNTGELFF. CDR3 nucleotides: TGTGCCAGCAGCAACACCGGGGAGCTGTTTTTT.

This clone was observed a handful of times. The CDR3 here is CASSPGTDYNSPLHF. The CDR3 DNA reads TGTGCCAGCAGTCCCGGGACGGACTATAATTCACCCCTCCACTTT. V and J are TRBV6-1 and TRBJ1-6; D might be TRBD1 (5 bases). Per germline, CDR1 MNHNS and CDR2 SASEGT. The CDR3 spans 15 residues. V was clipped by 5 bases and J by 3 bases, with 11 bases between them.

The CDR3 DNA follows: TGTGCCAGCAGCGTAGACGGGACTAGCGGGGTTAAAAACATTCAGTACTTC. It yields the protein CASSVDGTSGVKNIQYF. The chain joins TRBV9 to TRBJ2-4; 13 positions agree with TRBD2. V was pared by 0 bases and J by 4 bases, with 4 bases of the junction left unmatched. Germline-derived CDR1 and CDR2 are SGDLS and YYNGEE. CDR3 length: 17 residues.

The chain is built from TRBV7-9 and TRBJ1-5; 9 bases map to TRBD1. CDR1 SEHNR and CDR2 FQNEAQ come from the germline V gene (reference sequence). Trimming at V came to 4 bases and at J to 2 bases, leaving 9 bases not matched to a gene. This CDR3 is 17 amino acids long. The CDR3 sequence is CASSSGTGIWGNQPQHF. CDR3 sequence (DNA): TGTGCCAGCAGCTCTGGGACAGGGATATGGGGCAATCAGCCCCAGCATTTT.